This TCR beta chain was sequenced for a study of blood T cell repertoires in COVID-19. This clone appeared a single time. The CDR3 covers 12 residues. V shed 2 bases and J shed 5 bases, with 4 bases lying between them. TCRdb's table, derived via immunoSEQ multiplex PCR, lists solely in-frame clones and lacks some. Of 90,000 to 150,000 clones in the sample, over 65% were seen once. Sequenced sample: peripheral blood. The chain links TRBV12-3 or TRBV12-4 to TRBJ1-5; no clear D. This clonotype originated in a man in his sixties with acute or convalescent COVID-19. The CDR3: CASSLRDQPQHF. Written as DNA, the CDR3 is TGTGCCAGCAGTTTACGGGATCAGCCCCAGCATTTT.